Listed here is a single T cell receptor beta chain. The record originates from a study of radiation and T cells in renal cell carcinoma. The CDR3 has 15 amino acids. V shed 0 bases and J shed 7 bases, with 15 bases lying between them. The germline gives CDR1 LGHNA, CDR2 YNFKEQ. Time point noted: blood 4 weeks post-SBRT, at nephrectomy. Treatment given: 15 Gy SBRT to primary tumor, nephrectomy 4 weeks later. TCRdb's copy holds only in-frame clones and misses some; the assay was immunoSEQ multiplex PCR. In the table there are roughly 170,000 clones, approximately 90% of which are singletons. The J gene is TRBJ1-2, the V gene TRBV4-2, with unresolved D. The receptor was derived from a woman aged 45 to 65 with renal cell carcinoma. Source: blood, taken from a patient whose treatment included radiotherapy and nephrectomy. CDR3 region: CASSQEGTRRSGYTF. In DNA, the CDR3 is TGTGCCAGCAGCCAAGAAGGAACAAGGCGGAGTGGCTACACCTTC.